One and the same sample provided the 3 T cell receptor beta chains below, sequenced in a study of blood T cell repertoires in COVID-19. Some clones are missing from TCRdb's copy, which holds only in-frame ones; the method was immunoSEQ multiplex PCR. The table includes around 220,000 clones, 84% detected once. Sequencing used peripheral blood. The receptors were gathered from a man aged 25 to 45 with active or convalescent COVID-19.

This sequence joins TRBV6-5 and TRBJ2-1; 8 bases match TRBD2. The germline V gene encodes CDR1 MNHEY and CDR2 SVGAGI. V trimming: 6 bases; J trimming: 8 bases; junction bases outside the gene matches: 9. CDR3 length: 14 residues. The CDR3 nucleotides are TGTGCCAGCAGACCGGGGGGGACGGTGGATGAGCAGTTCTTC. Protein sequence: CASRPGGTVDEQFF.

This chain links TRBV13 with TRBJ2-1, with D possibly being TRBD1 (5 bases). CDR1 PRHDT and CDR2 FYEKMQ come from the germline V gene (reference sequence). With 0 bases removed from V and 4 bases from J, the gap between germline ends came to 10 bases. The CDR3 covers 15 residues. CDR3 protein: CASSLGLTAYNEQFF. Here the CDR3 DNA reads TGTGCCAGCAGCTTAGGCCTGACAGCTTACAATGAGCAGTTCTTC.

This chain links TRBV5-5 with TRBJ1-2; the D is unclear. The ends were cut back, 2 bases at V and 5 bases at J, with 7 bases in the middle. The CDR3 totals 12 residues. CDR1 is SGHKS, CDR2 YYEKEE, per germline (reference sequence). Here the CDR3 reads CASSLGVYGYTF. The CDR3 coding sequence is TGTGCCAGCAGCTTAGGAGTTTATGGCTACACCTTC.